This entry lists 29 T cell receptor beta chains sequenced from one sample in a study of beta chain features in type 1 diabetes. Reverse transcribing all isolated RNA meant expressed TCRB transcripts were sequenced. Assay used: immunoSEQ multiplex PCR; TCRdb lists only in-frame clones, some missing. The table shows some 150,000 clones, with about 9.1% occurring only once. Sequenced material: central memory CD4+ T cells from blood. These receptors came from a woman aged 40 to 50 in good health.

Ten or more counts support this clone. The chain is built from TRBV7-9 and TRBJ2-3; weak D call: TRBD2 (6 bases). Germline CDR1 reads SEHNR; CDR2 reads FQNEAQ (reference sequence). V lost 1 base and J lost 0, with 8 bases in between. This CDR3 spans 15 amino acids. The CDR3 coding sequence is TGTGCCAGCAGCTTAGTGGGAGGAAGCACAGATACGCAGTATTTT. Its translation: CASSLVGGSTDTQYF.

This clone was counted ten times or more. This chain joins TRBV7-9 and TRBJ2-5; the match to TRBD1 covers 7 bases. Looked up from germline, CDR1 is SEHNR and CDR2 is FQNEAQ (reference sequence). V dropped 5 bases and J dropped 2; count of bases not matched to a gene: 14. The length of the CDR3 is 17 residues. The CDR3 nucleotides are TGTGCCAGCAGCCGAAACCCCCCGGCAGGGGGACAAGAGACCCAGTACTTC. This gives the protein CASSRNPPAGGQETQYF.

This clone was counted a few times. The gene calls are TRBV9 and TRBJ2-2; tentative D call: TRBD2 (5 bases). This CDR3 is built from 17 residues. Trimming cost V 4 bases and J 4 bases, with 20 bases left between them. Germline V gives CDR1 SGDLS, CDR2 YYNGEE. This CDR3 reads CASSPPGSLQGTGELFF. The CDR3 region has the DNA TGTGCCAGCAGCCCCCCGGGGTCTCTACAAGGCACCGGGGAGCTGTTTTTT.

This clone was found a few times. This chain connects TRBV7-8 to TRBJ1-2; perhaps TRBD1 as D (6 bases). The CDR3 totals 13 residues. V was clipped by 6 bases and J by 4 bases, with 12 bases between them. Germline lookup yields CDR1 SGHVS and CDR2 FQNEAQ. CDR3 in amino acids: CASRDRTAYGYTF. The CDR3 DNA reads as TGTGCCAGCAGAGACCGGACAGCCTATGGCTACACCTTC. The full variable domain, with the rest looked up from reference TRBV7-8 and TRBJ1-2, is GAGVSQSPRYKVAKRGQDVALRCDPISGHVSLFWYQQALGQGPEFLTYFQNEAQLDKSGLPSDRFFAERPEGSVSTLKIQRTQQEDSAVYLCASRDRTAYGYTFGSGTRLTVV.

The chain recombines TRBV5-6 with TRBJ1-1; D gene ambiguous. The ends were cut back, 4 bases at V and 6 bases at J, with 19 bases in the middle. Germline loops: CDR1 SGHDT, CDR2 YYEEEE. The CDR3 runs 15 residues. The CDR3, as DNA: TGTGCCAGCAGCGAGACCTTCGGGGTGGGCTCTGAAGCTTTCTTT. Amino acid sequence: CASSETFGVGSEAFF.

This clone was detected a few times. The rearrangement uses TRBV29-1 and TRBJ2-5; 11 bases fit TRBD1. The CDR3 loop spans 14 amino acids. The germline gives CDR1 SQVTM, CDR2 ANQGSEA. DNA of the CDR3: TGCAGTACCACCGGGACAGGGGGGGGAGAGACCCAGTACTTC. Translated: CSTTGTGGGETQYF. Combining the CDR3 with reference TRBV29-1 and TRBJ2-5 gives the whole variable domain SAVISQKPSRDICQRGTSLTIQCQVDSQVTMMFWYRQQPGQSLTLIATANQGSEATYESGFVIDKFPISRPNLTFSTLTVSNMSPEDSSIYLCSTTGTGGGETQYFGPGTRLLVL.

The chain couples TRBV4-1 to TRBJ2-3, with 10 nucleotides matching TRBD2. The CDR3 totals 16 residues. Germline CDR1 is MGHRA and CDR2 is YSYEKL. The ends lost 4 bases at V and 4 bases at J; junction bases unmatched: 8. The CDR3 sequence is CASSRSGGAIADTQYF. In nucleotides, the CDR3 is TGCGCCAGCAGCCGGAGCGGGGGGGCGATAGCAGATACGCAGTATTTT.

The sample holds a few counts of this clone. The CDR3 coding sequence is TGTGCCAGCAGCTTGGTAGCGGCTAGCTCCTACAATGAGCAGTTCTTC. It translates to CASSLVAASSYNEQFF. The chain employs TRBV5-6 and TRBJ2-1; D may be TRBD2 (6 bases). Trimming cost V 0 bases and J 0 bases, with 10 bases left between them. CDR1 and CDR2 from the germline V gene are SGHDT and YYEEEE. There are 16 residues in the CDR3.

V is TRBV7-2 and J is TRBJ1-1, with unresolved D. The CDR3 consists of 15 residues. CDR1 is SGHTA, CDR2 FQGNSA, per germline. V lost 4 bases, J lost 1 base, and 13 bases lay in between. CDR3 residues: CASSSGAIGNTEAFF. CDR3 nucleotides: TGTGCCAGCAGCTCGGGAGCGATCGGGAACACTGAAGCTTTCTTT. Using reference TRBV7-2 and TRBJ1-1 for the parts outside the CDR3, the full variable domain is GAGVSQSPSNKVTEKGKDVELRCDPISGHTALYWYRQSLGQGLEFLIYFQGNSAPDKSGLPSDRFSAERTGGSVSTLTIQRTQQEDSAVYLCASSSGAIGNTEAFFGQGTRLTVV.

The V gene is TRBV19, the J gene TRBJ2-2, with TRBD2 identical over 9 bases. This CDR3 spans 15 amino acids. CDR1 is LNHDA and CDR2 is SQIVND in the germline V gene (reference sequence). The trim removed 8 bases at V and 6 bases at J, leaving 10 bases unmatched. The CDR3 DNA follows: TGTGCCAGTCTGGGCGGGGGGGCTTACGCCGGGGAGCTGTTTTTT. Residues: CASLGGGAYAGELFF.

V and J are TRBV19 and TRBJ2-2; 7 bases align to TRBD2. Germline CDR1 LNHDA, CDR2 SQIVND (reference sequence). The CDR3 is 14 residues long. V dropped 5 bases and J dropped 2; count of bases not matched to a gene: 2. CDR3 amino acids: CASSLGLNTGELFF. The CDR3 nucleotides are TGTGCCAGTAGTTTGGGACTAAACACCGGGGAGCTGTTTTTT.

The rearrangement joins TRBV7-9 to TRBJ1-6; D is perhaps TRBD1 (6 bases). The CDR3 consists of 13 residues. The ends were cut back, 5 bases at V and 11 bases at J, with 13 bases in the middle. Germline CDR1 and CDR2: SEHNR and FQNEAQ (reference sequence). CDR3 region: CASSSIRGAPLHF. CDR3 in DNA: TGTGCCAGCAGCAGCATCAGGGGTGCACCCCTCCACTTT.

This clone turned up a few times. The chain recombines TRBV15 with TRBJ1-5; weak D call: TRBD1 (5 bases). The CDR3 spans 15 residues. Germline assignment: CDR1 LNHNV and CDR2 YYDKDF (reference sequence). V was clipped by 1 base and J by 8 bases, with 15 bases between them. The CDR3 nucleotides read TGTGCCACCAGCAGAGCCGGGACTAGGCCTGAGCCCCAGCATTTT. It is translated as CATSRAGTRPEPQHF. The full variable domain, in which reference TRBV15 and TRBJ1-5 provide the parts outside the CDR3, is DAMVIQNPRYQVTQFGKPVTLSCSQTLNHNVMYWYQQKSSQAPKLLFHYYDKDFNNEADTPDNFQSRRPNTSFCFLDIRSPGLGDTAMYLCATSRAGTRPEPQHFGDGTRLSIL.

This clone was seen more than once but under ten times. The rearrangement joins TRBV11-2 to TRBJ2-7; 14 bases match TRBD2. Germline V lookup: CDR1 SGHAT, CDR2 FQNNGV. This CDR3 is built from 15 residues. V shed 5 bases, J shed 7 bases, and the junction held 7 bases outside the gene matches. CDR3 in amino acids: CASSNRLAGGREQYF. The CDR3 DNA sequence: TGTGCCAGCAGCAACCGACTAGCGGGGGGGCGGGAGCAGTACTTC.

V gene TRBV6-1 combines with J gene TRBJ2-1, with D possibly TRBD2 on 6 matching bases. V was shortened by 6 bases and J by 5 bases, with 17 bases between the two germline ends. Germline V gene lookup returns CDR1 MNHNS and CDR2 SASEGT. CDR3 length: 15 amino acids. Here the CDR3 DNA reads TGTGCCAGCAGCTGGGAGCTAGCGACGAACAATGAGCAGTTCTTC. This encodes CASSWELATNNEQFF.

As for this clone: This sample includes further DNA sequences coding for the same CDR3. The chain combines TRBV7-2 with TRBJ2-1; D gene uncertain. The V gene's germline CDR1 is SGHTA and CDR2 FQGNSA. The CDR3 length is 14 residues. V lost 2 bases, J lost 4 bases, and 9 bases lay in between. As DNA, the CDR3 is TGTGCCAGCAGCTTACCGACTCGTTACAATGAGCAGTTCTTC. Its translation is CASSLPTRYNEQFF.

This clone was recorded a few times. V usage is TRBV6-1 and J usage is TRBJ2-2; D remains ambiguous. V gave up 7 bases and J gave up 6 bases, with 15 bases separating them. The V gene's germline CDR1 is MNHNS and CDR2 SASEGT. This CDR3 region has 14 residues. CDR3 coding DNA: TGTGCCAGCAAACCCGATCCAGTCCCCGGGGAGCTGTTTTTT. Translated: CASKPDPVPGELFF.

The rearrangement uses TRBV4-2 and TRBJ2-3, with TRBD2 matching over 15 bases. With V trimmed by 1 base and J by 0 bases, 5 bases remained unmatched. Germline CDR1 is LGHNA and CDR2 is YNFKEQ. This CDR3 is built from 19 residues. The CDR3 protein is CASSQVSGLAGGSTDTQYF. Written as DNA, the CDR3 is TGTGCCAGCAGCCAAGTCTCCGGACTAGCGGGGGGGAGCACAGATACGCAGTATTTT.

CDR3 DNA sequence: TGTGCCAGCAGCTTAGACGGGGGGACCGGGGAGCTGTTTTTT. It specifies CASSLDGGTGELFF. The chain uses TRBV7-7 and TRBJ2-2, with 7 bases aligning to TRBD2. V shed 1 base and J 5 bases; nucleotides not matched to a gene: 1. The V gene's germline CDR1 is SSHAT and CDR2 FNYEAQ (reference sequence). This CDR3 region has 14 residues.

This clone occurred a few times. V and J are TRBV27 and TRBJ1-4, with a possible D match to TRBD1 (5 bases). This CDR3 region has 14 residues. The germline gives CDR1 MNHEY, CDR2 SMNVEV (reference sequence). The V gene lost 6 bases and the J gene lost 7 bases, with 15 bases spanning the gap. Written as DNA, the CDR3 is TGTGCCAGCAGCCGACCAGGGATCGGTGAAAAACTGTTTTTT. Translation gives CASSRPGIGEKLFF.

This clone was observed a few times. This chain uses TRBV19 with TRBJ2-1; D perhaps matches TRBD2 (5 bases). V was pared by 6 bases and J by 4 bases, with 13 bases between. This CDR3 has 14 residues. Germline CDR1 is LNHDA and CDR2 is SQIVND (reference sequence). The CDR3 bases are TGTGCCAGTAGCTCCCCGTCGGGGTACAATGAGCAGTTCTTC. Translating it yields CASSSPSGYNEQFF.

The chain recombines TRBV5-6 with TRBJ2-7; 8 nucleotides agree with TRBD1. The CDR3 sequence is 17 residues long. Germline V gives CDR1 SGHDT, CDR2 YYEEEE. The junction had 12 bases not matched to a gene; V was cut back by 0 bases and J by 4 bases. CDR3 region: CASSLETDRGDPYEQYF. CDR3 nucleotide sequence: TGTGCCAGCAGCTTGGAGACAGACAGGGGCGACCCTTACGAGCAGTACTTC.

The chain is built from TRBV5-1 and TRBJ1-1; D perhaps matches TRBD1 (5 bases). V was shortened by 4 bases and J by 3 bases, with 16 bases between the two germline ends. The germline V gene has CDR1 SGHRS and CDR2 YFSETQ. This CDR3 contains 15 residues. The DNA for the CDR3 is TGCGCCAGCAGCCCGGAAACAGGAAGGTACACTGAAGCTTTCTTT. Translation: CASSPETGRYTEAFF.

This clone was recorded a few times. The chain recombines TRBV6-4 with TRBJ2-6; 9 bases fit TRBD1. The length of the CDR3 is 17 residues. CDR1 and CDR2 from the germline V gene are MRHNA and SNTAGT. The junction had 5 bases not matched to a gene; V was cut back by 4 bases and J by 1 base. DNA for the CDR3: TGTGCCAGCAGTGCGGGACAGGGTTTTTCTGGGGCCAACGTCCTGACTTTC. Translated, it gives CASSAGQGFSGANVLTF.

The sample holds a few counts of this clone. The sample contains more than one DNA sequence encoding this CDR3. CDR3 region: CASSQGQDSNQPQHF. CDR3 bases: TGTGCCAGCAGCCAAGGACAGGACAGCAATCAGCCCCAGCATTTT. The chain carries TRBV4-2 and TRBJ1-5; TRBD1 is a possible D gene (6 bases). V was clipped by 1 base and J by 1 base, with 8 bases between them. CDR1 is LGHNA, CDR2 YNFKEQ, per germline. CDR3 length: 15 residues.

The V gene is TRBV7-2, the J gene TRBJ1-2; no firm D call. Germline V gene sequence: CDR1 SGHTA, CDR2 FQGNSA. The CDR3 extends over 15 amino acids. Trimming removed 2 bases from V and 1 base from J, with 11 bases in between. For the CDR3, the DNA is TGTGCCAGCAGCTTACGGGAAGTCGGTAACTATGGCTACACCTTC. This codes for CASSLREVGNYGYTF. The full variable domain, rest sourced from reference TRBV7-2 and TRBJ1-2, is GAGVSQSPSNKVTEKGKDVELRCDPISGHTALYWYRQSLGQGLEFLIYFQGNSAPDKSGLPSDRFSAERTGGSVSTLTIQRTQQEDSAVYLCASSLREVGNYGYTFGSGTRLTVV.

There are a few counts of this clone. The chain links TRBV6-5 to TRBJ2-7; D may be TRBD2 (6 bases). Per the germline V gene, CDR1 is MNHEY and CDR2 is SVGAGI. The CDR3 loop spans 13 amino acids. Trimming shortened V by 7 bases and J by 3 bases, and 13 bases separated the two germline ends. CDR3 DNA sequence: TGTGCCAGCAATAACGGGGGAAACTACGAGCAGTACTTC. Translating it yields CASNNGGNYEQYF.

This clone was counted a few times. The chain is built from TRBV29-1 and TRBJ1-3; TRBD1 might be the D (6 bases). CDR1 SQVTM and CDR2 ANQGSEA come from the germline V gene. Trimming took 5 bases from V and 3 from J, leaving 11 bases between them. The CDR3 length is 13 residues. CDR3 protein: CSVRGLDGNTIYF. The CDR3 DNA reads TGCAGCGTTAGGGGGTTAGATGGAAACACCATATATTTT.

This clone was observed at least ten times. CDR3: CASSGDNEAQHF. The CDR3 DNA follows: TGTGCCAGCTCGGGAGATAACGAGGCCCAGCATTTT. The chain uses TRBV18 and TRBJ1-5, with unresolved D. The V and J ends lost 6 bases and 11 bases respectively, with 14 bases between them. Germline CDR1 reads KGHSH; CDR2 reads LQKENI. The CDR3 is 12 amino acids.